A single sample gave rise to the 28 T cell receptor beta chains below, sequenced in a study of blood T cell repertoires in COVID-19. Only in-frame clones appear in the TCRdb table, and some are missing; sequencing was by immunoSEQ multiplex PCR. The profile shows 350,000 to 400,000 clones, more than 75% of them singletons. Sequences were obtained from PBMCs or T cells enriched from blood (not recorded which). These receptors all stem from a young woman with acute COVID-19.

This sequence joins TRBV21-1 and TRBJ1-6. TRBV21-1 corresponds to a pseudogene. The CDR3 extends over 15 amino acids. In DNA form, the CDR3 reads TGTGCCGGTACCGGTATACGCTTGTATAATTCACCCCTCCACTTT. Translated, it gives CAGTGIRLYNSPLHF.

The gene calls are TRBV6-5 and TRBJ2-1; 7 bases are shared with TRBD2. This CDR3 comprises 14 residues. After removal of 5 bases from V and 6 bases from J, the junction contained 7 bases not matched to a gene. CDR1 is MNHEY, CDR2 SVGAGI, per germline. The DNA for the CDR3 is TGTGCCAGCAGTCCTCCGGTAGCGGGCAATGAGCAGTTCTTC. Protein product: CASSPPVAGNEQFF.

This clone was observed once. The rearrangement joins TRBV6-5 to TRBJ1-6, with D perhaps TRBD1 (5 bases). The length of the CDR3 is 14 residues. Germline CDR1 and CDR2: MNHEY and SVGAGI. Trimming took 4 bases from V and 8 from J, leaving 12 bases between them. The CDR3 sequence: CASSLTGGDSPLHF. CDR3 bases: TGTGCCAGCAGTTTGACCGGGGGGGATTCACCCCTCCACTTT.

V and J are TRBV5-1 and TRBJ1-1; 7 positions match TRBD1. J gave up 1 base and V 4 bases, and 4 bases lay outside the gene matches. The CDR3 is 14 residues long. Germline V gene lookup returns CDR1 SGHRS and CDR2 YFSETQ. In DNA form, the CDR3 reads TGCGCCAGCAGCCTCCGGGACAGGAACACTGAAGCTTTCTTT. It yields the protein CASSLRDRNTEAFF.

J is TRBJ1-1 and V is TRBV5-1; D uncertain. The CDR3 length is 13 residues. The V gene's germline CDR1 is SGHRS and CDR2 YFSETQ. The V end was cut by 3 bases, the J end by 5 bases, with 11 bases between. DNA for the CDR3: TGCGCCAGCAGCTCGACACCGATGACTGAAGCTTTCTTT. Translated, it gives CASSSTPMTEAFF.

This sequence joins TRBV29-1 and TRBJ2-7; 12 bases match TRBD2. Germline V lookup: CDR1 SQVTM, CDR2 ANQGSEA. V shed 6 bases and J 4 bases; nucleotides not matched to a gene: 4. CDR3 length: 13 amino acids. DNA of the CDR3: TGCAGCGTCGTGACTAGCGGGGGTTACGAGCAGTACTTC. It translates to CSVVTSGGYEQYF.

This chain joins TRBV19 and TRBJ2-3; 9 bases are shared with TRBD2. Germline lookup yields CDR1 LNHDA and CDR2 SQIVND (reference sequence). V trimming: 6 bases; J trimming: 5 bases; junction bases outside the gene matches: 9. The CDR3 runs 15 residues. The CDR3 protein is CASRISGGSGDTQYF. The CDR3, as DNA: TGTGCCAGTAGAATAAGCGGGGGGTCGGGAGATACGCAGTATTTT.

The chain combines TRBV7-2 with TRBJ1-1; the D gene is possibly TRBD1 (5 bases). The germline V gene encodes CDR1 SGHTA and CDR2 FQGNSA. Trimming left V 3 bases short and J 7 bases short, with 12 bases between. The CDR3 totals 13 residues. CDR3 amino acids: CASSFDSGVEAFF. The CDR3 DNA follows: TGTGCCAGCAGCTTTGACAGTGGGGTTGAAGCTTTCTTT.

The V and J genes are TRBV19 and TRBJ2-3, with D perhaps matching TRBD2 (6 bases). The length of the CDR3 is 16 residues. CDR1 is LNHDA, CDR2 SQIVND, per germline (reference sequence). V shed 3 bases and J shed 3 bases, with 16 bases lying between them. The CDR3 DNA is TGTGCCAGTAGTATCCCGGGGGTAGGCACGACAGATACGCAGTATTTT. It encodes CASSIPGVGTTDTQYF.

The rearrangement uses TRBV18 and TRBJ2-5; 11 nucleotides agree with TRBD1. The CDR3 is made up of 15 amino acids. V dropped 1 base and J dropped 5; count of bases not matched to a gene: 3. From germline, CDR1 is KGHSH and CDR2 LQKENI. The CDR3: CASSPLGQGAETQYF. The CDR3 region has the DNA TGTGCCAGCTCACCACTTGGACAGGGGGCTGAGACCCAGTACTTC.

This chain connects TRBV10-2 to TRBJ1-6, with TRBD1 matching over 9 bases. CDR1 WSHSY and CDR2 SAAADI come from the germline V gene. J gave up 7 bases and V 3 bases, and 16 bases lay outside the gene matches. The CDR3 consists of 19 residues. CDR3 nucleotide sequence: TGCGCCAGCAGTGACCCCTTTCTGCGGGACAGGGACTCCAATTCACCCCTCCACTTT. Protein: CASSDPFLRDRDSNSPLHF.

The CDR3 region is CASSPWTGTESGANEKLFF. The DNA for the CDR3 is TGTGCCAGCAGCCCTTGGACAGGGACAGAATCCGGGGCTAATGAAAAACTGTTTTTT. The J gene is TRBJ1-4, the V gene TRBV5-6, with 8 bases matching TRBD1. The CDR3 spans 19 residues. Germline assignment: CDR1 SGHDT and CDR2 YYEEEE. V was pared by 4 bases and J by 3 bases, with 17 bases of the junction left unmatched.

The chain links TRBV7-6 to TRBJ2-7; a weak D match, TRBD1 (5 bases). The CDR3 runs to 15 residues. Per the germline V gene, CDR1 is SGHVS and CDR2 is FNYEAQ. Trimming pared 1 base from V and 1 base from J, leaving 11 bases between. In nucleotides, the CDR3 is TGTGCCAGCAGCTTAGAGACAGCTCTATCCTACGAGCAGTACTTC. Residues: CASSLETALSYEQYF.

This sequence joins TRBV7-3 and TRBJ1-5; 8 positions agree with TRBD1. After removal of 4 bases from V and 5 bases from J, the junction contained 4 bases not matched to a gene. Germline CDR1 is SGHTA and CDR2 is FQGTGA. This CDR3 region has 14 residues. The CDR3 DNA reads as TGTGCCAGCAGCTCGAACAGGGGGTATCAGCCCCAGCATTTT. This sequence encodes CASSSNRGYQPQHF.

The rearrangement uses TRBV5-6 and TRBJ1-6, with a possible D match to TRBD1 (5 bases). The CDR3 has 15 residues. V was pared by 2 bases and J by 11 bases, with 17 bases between. From germline, CDR1 is SGHDT and CDR2 YYEEEE. The CDR3: CASSLPGQGLAPLHF. CDR3 sequence (DNA): TGTGCCAGCAGCTTACCCGGCCAGGGCTTGGCACCCCTCCACTTT.

This clone was seen more than once but under ten times. V and J are TRBV5-1 and TRBJ2-7; 8 bases align to TRBD1. CDR3 length: 13 residues. CDR1 and CDR2 from the germline V gene are SGHRS and YFSETQ. The ends lost 0 bases at V and 5 bases at J; junction bases unmatched: 1. The CDR3 is CASSLDRGNEQYF. The CDR3 DNA is TGCGCCAGCAGCTTGGACAGGGGGAACGAGCAGTACTTC. The variable domain in full, with the rest retrieved from reference TRBV5-1 and TRBJ2-7, is KAGVTQTPRYLIKTRGQQVTLSCSPISGHRSVSWYQQTPGQGLQFLFEYFSETQRNKGNFPGRFSGRQFSNSRSEMNVSTLELGDSALYLCASSLDRGNEQYFGPGTRLTVT.

This clone appeared once. This rearrangement joins TRBV5-1 to TRBJ2-7; 11 nucleotides match TRBD2. The CDR3 loop spans 13 amino acids. CDR1 is SGHRS and CDR2 is YFSETQ in the germline V gene. With V trimmed by 5 bases and J by 7 bases, 5 bases remained unmatched. The CDR3 sequence is CASRPGTSGEQYF. The CDR3 coding sequence is TGCGCCAGCAGACCGGGGACTAGCGGAGAGCAGTACTTC. The entire variable domain, with the rest obtained from reference TRBV5-1 and TRBJ2-7, is as follows: KAGVTQTPRYLIKTRGQQVTLSCSPISGHRSVSWYQQTPGQGLQFLFEYFSETQRNKGNFPGRFSGRQFSNSRSEMNVSTLELGDSALYLCASRPGTSGEQYFGPGTRLTVT.

The chain employs TRBV5-1 and TRBJ1-5; 9 nucleotides match TRBD1. The CDR3 loop spans 15 amino acids. V shed 0 bases and J 6 bases; nucleotides not matched to a gene: 4. From germline, CDR1 is SGHRS and CDR2 YFSETQ. This CDR3 is CASSLGQGGSQPQHF. In DNA, the CDR3 is TGCGCCAGCAGCTTGGGACAGGGGGGCAGTCAGCCCCAGCATTTT.

This chain links TRBV7-2 with TRBJ1-2; D unclear. The CDR3 spans 14 residues. CDR1 SGHTA and CDR2 FQGNSA come from the germline V gene. V shed 4 bases and J shed 8 bases, with 17 bases lying between them. CDR3 loop: CASSSSRAGWGYTF. Written as DNA, the CDR3 is TGTGCCAGCAGCTCGAGTAGGGCGGGTTGGGGCTACACCTTC.

The rearrangement uses TRBV5-1 and TRBJ1-2; D remains ambiguous. CDR1 SGHRS and CDR2 YFSETQ come from the germline V gene. The germline V and J ends were trimmed by 1 base and 6 bases, with 10 bases remaining between them. The CDR3 spans 13 residues. The CDR3: CASSLTAGDGYTF. The CDR3 DNA reads as TGCGCCAGCAGCTTGACGGCCGGGGATGGCTACACCTTC.

The chain carries TRBV28 and TRBJ1-5; 10 nucleotides align to TRBD1. This CDR3 is built from 14 residues. V shed 8 bases and J 6 bases; nucleotides not matched to a gene: 7. Germline V gene lookup returns CDR1 MDHEN and CDR2 SYDVKM. CDR3: CASRSGTGVQPQHF. The CDR3 coding sequence is TGTGCCAGCCGTTCCGGGACAGGGGTTCAGCCCCAGCATTTT.

This chain connects TRBV10-3 to TRBJ1-2; 8 bases line up with TRBD1. The germline V gene encodes CDR1 ENHRY and CDR2 SYGVKD. V lost 0 bases, J lost 3 bases, and 9 bases stayed unmatched. CDR3 size: 17 residues. The CDR3: CAISESSSQGAHYGYTF. The CDR3 DNA reads as TGTGCCATCAGTGAGTCCTCCAGTCAGGGGGCTCACTATGGCTACACCTTC.

This chain uses TRBV7-6 with TRBJ1-3; D is possibly TRBD1 (5 bases). V lost 5 bases and J 4 bases, leaving 18 bases between the germline ends. This CDR3 has 16 amino acids. The V gene's germline CDR1 is SGHVS and CDR2 FNYEAQ. DNA of the CDR3: TGTGCCAGCAGCGGAGGGACCCCGAAAGCGGGAAACACCATATATTTT. Encoded protein: CASSGGTPKAGNTIYF.

V gene TRBV24-1 combines with J gene TRBJ1-2; D gene ambiguous. V lost 1 base and J 5 bases, leaving 4 bases between the germline ends. Looked up from germline, CDR1 is KGHDR and CDR2 is SFDVKD. The CDR3 is made up of 12 amino acids. The CDR3 protein is CATSDFLYGYTF. In nucleotides, the CDR3 is TGTGCCACCAGTGATTTCCTTTATGGCTACACCTTC.

The chain recombines TRBV6-5 with TRBJ2-3; TRBD1 aligns across 7 bases. The CDR3 is made up of 15 amino acids. With V trimmed by 4 bases and J by 11 bases, 15 bases remained unmatched. Germline CDR1 MNHEY, CDR2 SVGAGI. The CDR3 here is CASSSLQGQGSRQYF. The CDR3 nucleotides read TGTGCCAGCAGTTCCCTACAGGGGCAGGGGAGTAGGCAGTATTTT.

This chain connects TRBV25-1 to TRBJ1-5; D remains ambiguous. With 2 bases removed from V and 2 bases from J, the gap between germline ends came to 7 bases. Germline V gives CDR1 MGHDK, CDR2 SYGVNS. The CDR3 consists of 14 residues. CDR3 sequence: CASSERFGNQPQHF. The CDR3 nucleotides are TGTGCCAGCAGTGAACGGTTTGGCAATCAGCCCCAGCATTTT.

The V gene is TRBV5-5, the J gene TRBJ1-3, with 7 positions matching TRBD1. Trimming removed 1 base from V and 7 bases from J; junction bases left unmatched: 14. The CDR3 loop spans 17 amino acids. The V gene's germline CDR1 is SGHKS and CDR2 YYEKEE (reference sequence). CDR3 sequence: CASSLNLFDRVGNTIYF. The CDR3 nucleotides are TGTGCCAGCAGCTTGAATTTATTTGACAGGGTCGGGAACACCATATATTTT.

This clone was observed a single time. The genes are TRBV3-1 (or the pseudogene TRBV3-2) and TRBJ2-1; tentative D call: TRBD1 (6 bases). CDR1 and CDR2 from the germline V gene are LGHDT and YNNKEL (reference sequence). This CDR3 is 13 amino acids long. V was trimmed by 3 bases and J by 8 bases, leaving 11 bases between them. CDR3 sequence reads: CASSQDSRDEQFF. The CDR3 DNA is TGTGCCAGCAGCCAGGACAGTCGGGATGAGCAGTTCTTC.